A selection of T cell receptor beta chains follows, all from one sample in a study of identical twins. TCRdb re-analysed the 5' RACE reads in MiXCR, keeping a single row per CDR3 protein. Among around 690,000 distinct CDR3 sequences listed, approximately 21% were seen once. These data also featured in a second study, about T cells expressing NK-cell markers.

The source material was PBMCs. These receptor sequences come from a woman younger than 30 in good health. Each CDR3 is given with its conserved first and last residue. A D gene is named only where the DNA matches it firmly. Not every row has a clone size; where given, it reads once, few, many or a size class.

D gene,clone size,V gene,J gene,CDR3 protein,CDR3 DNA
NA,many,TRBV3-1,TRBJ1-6,CASRDLTREISPLHF,TGTGCCAGCAGAGACCTCACCAGGGAAATCTCACCCCTCCACTTT
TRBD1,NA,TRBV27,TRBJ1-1,CASSLTRAGGGTEAFF,TGTGCCAGCAGTTTAACACGCGCAGGGGGAGGAACTGAAGCTTTCTTT
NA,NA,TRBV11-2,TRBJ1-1,CASSLAGRITEAFF,TGTGCCAGCAGCTTAGCGGGACGGATCACTGAAGCTTTCTTT
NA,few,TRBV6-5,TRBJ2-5,CASSYSGLGTGFLETQYF,NA
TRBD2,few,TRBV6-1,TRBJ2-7,CASSGLAGGKYEQYF,TGTGCTTCTAGCGGGCTAGCGGGGGGGAAGTACGAGCAGTACTTC
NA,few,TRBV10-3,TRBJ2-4,CAISDVLGGKNIQYF,TGTGCCATCAGTGACGTCCTGGGAGGCAAAAACATTCAGTACTTC
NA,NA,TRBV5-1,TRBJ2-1,CASSWEKVYNEQFF,TGCGCCAGCAGCTGGGAGAAGGTCTACAATGAGCAGTTCTTC
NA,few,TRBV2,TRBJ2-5,CASSVSEETQYF,TGTGCCAGCAGTGTTTCGGAAGAGACCCAGTACTTC
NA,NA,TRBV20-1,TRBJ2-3,CSARSERTDTQYF,TGCAGTGCTAGAAGCGAGAGGACAGATACGCAGTATTTT
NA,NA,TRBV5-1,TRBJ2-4,CASSKGNIQYF,TGCGCCAGCAGTAAGGGGAACATTCAGTACTTC
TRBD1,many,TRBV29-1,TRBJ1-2,CSVDGTASPSGYTF,TGCAGCGTCGATGGGACAGCGAGCCCCTCTGGCTACACCTTC
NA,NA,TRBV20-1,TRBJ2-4,CSARDMRGTDIQYF,TGCAGTGCTAGAGATATGAGGGGGACTGACATTCAGTACTTC
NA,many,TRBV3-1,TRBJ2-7,CASSRASGNEQYF,TGTGCCAGCAGCCGGGCCTCTGGGAACGAGCAGTACTTC
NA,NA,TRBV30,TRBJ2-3,CAWSTGADTQYF,TGTGCCTGGAGTACGGGCGCAGATACGCAGTATTTT
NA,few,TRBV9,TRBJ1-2,CASSVGLRGYTF,TGTGCCAGCAGCGTAGGATTACGCGGCTACACCTTC
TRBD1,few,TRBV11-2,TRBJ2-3,CASSLLGQRTRSTDTQYF,TGTGCCAGCAGCCTTCTGGGACAGCGGACTCGGAGCACAGATACGCAGTATTTT
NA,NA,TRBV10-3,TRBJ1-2,CATRTGGVNYGYTF,TGTGCCACCAGGACGGGAGGGGTCAACTATGGCTACACCTTC
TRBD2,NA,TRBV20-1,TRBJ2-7,CSASSGQSYEQYF,TGCAGTGCTAGTAGCGGGCAGTCCTACGAGCAGTACTTC